The present entry profiles one T cell receptor (beta chain) with its context. The target antigen is unknown. Only in-frame clones appear in the TCRdb table, and some are missing; sequencing was by immunoSEQ multiplex PCR. The sample lists about 67,000 clones; roughly 80% were seen once. The data stem from a study of T cell responses to AZD1222 COVID-19 vaccine. Study-wide results and limits: None of the repertoires were sampled until the peak T cell response had passed.

Specimen: peripheral blood, collected on day 0 of AZD1222 vaccination. The receptor was derived from an adult in good health.

The CDR3 protein is CASSLSGGLNEQFF. DNA for the CDR3: TGCGCCAGCAGCCTTTCGGGGGGCCTGAATGAGCAGTTCTTC. V and J are TRBV10-2 and TRBJ2-1, with D perhaps matching TRBD2 (7 bases). Germline V gene sequence: CDR1 WSHSY, CDR2 SAAADI. The ends were cut back, 6 bases at V and 7 bases at J, with 16 bases in the middle. The CDR3 has 14 residues.